This TCR beta chain stems from a study of blood T cell repertoires in COVID-19. Background on the study: T cells, B-cell-depleted T cells, or PBMCs provided the cDNA or gDNA that served as material.

The assay was immunoSEQ multiplex PCR, and TCRdb's table has in-frame clones only and misses some. The sample comprises some 170,000 clones, approximately 85% of which are singletons, and more than 5% rests with the top ten. Enrolled through a virtual design, the participants were between 18 and 89 years of age and came from about two dozen US areas. Trimming cost V 3 bases and J 1 base, with 7 bases left between them. There are 14 residues in the CDR3. Germline V gene sequence: CDR1 MGHRA, CDR2 YSYEKL. The TCR comes from a man between 40 and 49 years old who had recovered from COVID-19. J is TRBJ1-3 and V is TRBV4-1, with a tentative D call TRBD1 (6 bases). Specimen: PBMCs or T cells enriched from blood (not recorded which). The CDR3 is CASSQGHSGNTIYF. Written as DNA, the CDR3 is TGCGCCAGCAGCCAGGGACATTCTGGAAACACCATATATTTT.